The next 18 T cell receptor beta chains were all read from a single sample in a study of human T cells and chemical hapten exposure. Time point: patch test 1, 2 weeks after DPC sensitization. The treatment here: therapeutic diphenylcyclopropenone sensitization with weekly scalp DPC. TCRdb reprocessed the RACE reads with MiXCR, giving one entry per CDR3 protein. The table records 350,000 or so distinct CDR3 sequences, under 9% of them present only once. Sequencing used whole blood, obtained in connection with sensitization to the hapten diphenylcyclopropenone (DPC). All receptors come from a woman aged 18-29 years with alopecia areata. Some clones in this sample may be carry-over from other donors' samples.

This clonotype was counted at least ten times. The rearrangement joins TRBV15 to TRBJ2-5; D is unresolved. Trimming pared 4 bases from V and 0 bases from J, leaving 9 bases between. Looked up from germline, CDR1 is LNHNV and CDR2 is YYDKDF (reference sequence). The CDR3 is made up of 14 amino acids. CDR3 sequence (DNA): TGTGCCACCAGCAATCTACCCAACCAAGAGACCCAGTACTTC. Residues: CATSNLPNQETQYF. Full variable domain (rest looked up from reference TRBV15 and TRBJ2-5): DAMVIQNPRYQVTQFGKPVTLSCSQTLNHNVMYWYQQKSSQAPKLLFHYYDKDFNNEADTPDNFQSRRPNTSFCFLDIRSPGLGDTAMYLCATSNLPNQETQYFGPGTRLLVL.

The chain joins TRBV3-1 to TRBJ2-7, with unresolved D. This CDR3 spans 15 amino acids. Germline V CDR1 and CDR2: LGHDT, YNNKEL (reference sequence). V shed 3 bases and J shed 3 bases, with 15 bases lying between them. The CDR3 DNA follows: TGTGCCAGCAGCCAGTTCGCAACTGGAGTCTACGAGCAGTACTTC. Translating gives CASSQFATGVYEQYF.

This clonotype turned up a few times. This rearrangement joins TRBV28 to TRBJ2-7; D perhaps matches TRBD1 (5 bases). V was pared by 3 bases and J by 2 bases, with 11 bases between. The germline gives CDR1 MDHEN, CDR2 SYDVKM. The CDR3 length is 14 residues. In nucleotides, the CDR3 is TGTGCCAGCAGTTTGACAGTGACCGCCTACGAGCAGTACTTC. Its protein product is CASSLTVTAYEQYF.

This clonotype was seen ten or more times. The rearrangement joins TRBV7-7 to TRBJ2-5; 8 nucleotides align to TRBD2. Germline V CDR1 and CDR2: SSHAT, FNYEAQ (reference sequence). CDR3 size: 14 residues. In DNA form, the CDR3 reads TGTGCTAGCGGCCGGACAGTAGCGGGGGAGACCCAGTACTTC. Its translation is CASGRTVAGETQYF. Drawing the rest from reference TRBV7-7 and TRBJ2-5, the complete variable domain is GAGVSQSPRYKVTKRGQDVTLRCDPISSHATLYWYQQALGQGPEFLTYFNYEAQPDKSGLPSDRFSAERPEGSISTLTIQRTEQRDSAMYRCASGRTVAGETQYFGPGTRLLVL.

The rearrangement links TRBV6-2 or TRBV6-3 to TRBJ1-5; the D is unclear. V lost 7 bases and J lost 0, with 7 bases in between. Germline loops: CDR1 MNHEY, CDR2 SVGEGT. This CDR3 comprises 13 residues. CDR3 residues: CASKRDSNQPQHF. Written as DNA, the CDR3 is TGTGCCAGCAAGCGGGATAGCAATCAGCCCCAGCATTTT.

The genes are TRBV24-1 and TRBJ2-1; 7 nucleotides match TRBD2. CDR1 is KGHDR and CDR2 is SFDVKD in the germline V gene. V lost 2 bases and J lost 8; bases outside the gene matches: 5. There are 14 residues in the CDR3. CDR3 loop: CATSDSLGGDEQFF. The DNA for the CDR3 is TGTGCCACCAGTGATTCCCTTGGGGGGGATGAGCAGTTCTTC.

Only a few counts were recorded for this clonotype. This chain uses TRBV7-6 with TRBJ1-5, with TRBD1 as a possible D gene (5 bases). Looked up from germline, CDR1 is SGHVS and CDR2 is FNYEAQ. The CDR3 is 15 amino acids. V lost 1 base and J lost 0, with 7 bases in between. CDR3 amino acids: CASSLVGGSNQPQHF. The DNA for the CDR3 is TGTGCCAGCAGCTTAGTCGGGGGTAGCAATCAGCCCCAGCATTTT.

There are a few counts of this clonotype. V usage is TRBV12-5 and J usage is TRBJ1-5, with D possibly being TRBD1 (6 bases). The CDR3 extends over 13 amino acids. Trimming stripped 4 bases from V and 7 bases from J, with 11 bases between. The germline V gene encodes CDR1 LGHNT and CDR2 FRNRAP. For the CDR3, the DNA is TGTGCTAGTGGTTCTGAACAGGGACAGCCCCAGCATTTT. This codes for CASGSEQGQPQHF.

The rearrangement joins TRBV6-5 to TRBJ1-1; D is uncertain. This CDR3 is 14 amino acids long. Germline CDR1 MNHEY, CDR2 SVGAGI. The V end was cut by 0 bases, the J end by 2 bases, with 7 bases between. CDR3 region: CASSYSAGNTEAFF. CDR3 DNA sequence: TGTGCCAGCAGTTACTCGGCAGGAAACACTGAAGCTTTCTTT.

The rearrangement joins TRBV5-6 to TRBJ1-3; a possible D gene is TRBD1 (6 bases). V was cut by 4 bases and J by 0 bases, with 17 bases left in between. Per the germline V gene, CDR1 is SGHDT and CDR2 is YYEEEE. This CDR3 region has 17 residues. The DNA of the CDR3 is TGTGCCAGCAGCGCCGCCAAACAGGGCCTCTCTGGAAACACCATATATTTT. Amino acids: CASSAAKQGLSGNTIYF.

This clonotype was detected ten times or more. The genes are TRBV6-1 and TRBJ2-7, with TRBD1 as a possible D gene (6 bases). The germline V gene encodes CDR1 MNHNS and CDR2 SASEGT. Deletions cut 6 bases from V and 3 bases from J, with 9 bases between. The CDR3 covers 12 residues. This chain's CDR3 is CASSEQGYEQYF. CDR3 DNA sequence: TGTGCCAGCAGCGAACAGGGCTACGAGCAGTACTTC.

This clonotype was counted at least ten times. The chain carries TRBV7-6 and TRBJ2-7, with TRBD1 matching 8 bases. The CDR3 runs to 14 residues. Germline CDR1 SGHVS, CDR2 FNYEAQ. The V segment lost 4 bases and the J segment 4 bases; nucleotides outside the gene matches: 6. The CDR3 DNA sequence: TGTGCCAGCAGCTCGCAGGGGGCGCAGTACGAGCAGTACTTC. Residues: CASSSQGAQYEQYF. The full variable domain, its missing parts supplied by reference TRBV7-6 and TRBJ2-7, is GAGVSQSPRYKVTKRGQDVALRCDPISGHVSLYWYRQALGQGPEFLTYFNYEAQQDKSGLPNDRFSAERPEGSISTLTIQRTEQRDSAMYRCASSSQGAQYEQYFGPGTRLTVT.

This rearrangement joins TRBV12-3 or TRBV12-4 to TRBJ1-1, with 7 nucleotides matching TRBD1. This CDR3 is 14 amino acids long. V shed 5 bases, J shed 6 bases, and the junction held 9 bases outside the gene matches. CDR3 DNA sequence: TGTGCCAGCAGTCCATCCGACAGGGTCGCTGAAGCTTTCTTT. Its protein product is CASSPSDRVAEAFF.

Only one count was recorded for this clonotype. The chain couples TRBV13 to TRBJ1-4; maybe TRBD1 (5 bases). The length of the CDR3 is 13 residues. Germline V gene lookup returns CDR1 PRHDT and CDR2 FYEKMQ (reference sequence). Trimming removed 2 bases from V and 7 bases from J, with 8 bases in between. The CDR3 loop is CASSLSDSEKLFF. DNA for the CDR3: TGTGCCAGCAGCTTAAGTGACAGTGAAAAACTGTTTTTT.

The chain joins TRBV7-9 to TRBJ2-3; D possibly corresponds to TRBD1 (5 bases). CDR1 is SEHNR and CDR2 is FQNEAQ in the germline V gene (reference sequence). The CDR3 has 15 residues. V was shortened by 10 bases and J by 0 bases, with 17 bases between the two germline ends. The CDR3 region has the DNA TGTGCCACCCTAGGTGGGGCCCTTAGCACAGATACGCAGTATTTT. Encoded protein: CATLGGALSTDTQYF. Complete variable domain (other parts from reference TRBV7-9 and TRBJ2-3): DTGVSQNPRHKITKRGQNVTFRCDPISEHNRLYWYRQTLGQGPEFLTYFQNEAQLEKSRLLSDRFSAERPKGSFSTLEIQRTEQGDSAMYLCATLGGALSTDTQYFGPGTRLTVL.

The table lists this clonotype with a few counts. This chain links TRBV5-6 with TRBJ2-7, with 7 bases identical to TRBD1. The CDR3 has 15 residues. V shed 3 bases, J shed 3 bases, and the junction held 9 bases outside the gene matches. Germline V gene data show CDR1 as SGHDT and CDR2 as YYEEEE. The CDR3, as DNA: TGTGCCAGCAGCTCACCCCCACAGGGGCTCTACGAGCAGTACTTC. Translating it yields CASSSPPQGLYEQYF.

This clonotype was seen only a few times. The V call is TRBV15, the J call TRBJ1-4; D is perhaps TRBD1 (5 bases). Between the trimmed V and J ends, which lost 9 bases and 4 bases, there was a span of 15 bases. Germline V CDR1 and CDR2: LNHNV, YYDKDF (reference sequence). The length of the CDR3 is 14 residues. The CDR3 region is CATGNRDGNEKLFF. The CDR3 DNA sequence: TGTGCCACGGGAAATAGGGACGGTAATGAAAAACTGTTTTTT.

In this sample, this clonotype turned up a few times. The chain combines TRBV5-1 with TRBJ2-1; 11 nucleotides agree with TRBD2. The CDR3 loop spans 15 amino acids. V was clipped by 4 bases and J by 9 bases; unmatched bases: 9. Germline V gene data show CDR1 as SGHRS and CDR2 as YFSETQ. The CDR3 sequence: CASSRGLAEFGEQFF. The CDR3 DNA reads as TGCGCCAGCAGCAGGGGACTAGCGGAATTCGGTGAGCAGTTCTTC. Full variable domain (rest looked up from reference TRBV5-1 and TRBJ2-1): KAGVTQTPRYLIKTRGQQVTLSCSPISGHRSVSWYQQTPGQGLQFLFEYFSETQRNKGNFPGRFSGRQFSNSRSEMNVSTLELGDSALYLCASSRGLAEFGEQFFGPGTRLTVL.